This T cell receptor (beta chain) is drawn from a study of T cell responses to AZD1222 COVID-19 vaccine (TCRdb year 2021). In the study overall: TCR sequencing covered about 230 trial participants: around 210 given two doses of AZD1222 and 26 given two doses of MenACWY control vaccine. Trial participants were enrolled by age into subgroups of 18-55, 56-69 and 70-plus years, and roughly 150, 30 and 60 TCR-sequenced participants, respectively, were included in these subgroups.

To note about this clone: Which antigen it targets is not known. No base qualities exist here, and no much larger clone lies one base off it.

Taken from cysteine to phenylalanine, the CDR3 has 12 residues. The CDR3 DNA has 36 bases and is translated from base 1. Germline trimming amounts to 6 bases on V and 7 bases on J, with 4 as the count of junction bases outside the gene matches. Overall results and qualifications from the work: After two AZD1222 doses, both the breadth and the depth of spike-specific TCRs were significantly higher than at day 0 and than in MenACWY recipients. Participants were mostly white British, with more females than males. The authors suggested clonal diversity may have been underestimated. Conclusions about previously exposed vaccinees are limited, since just a handful of AZD1222 recipients were seropositive for SARS-CoV-2 at baseline. Nearly half of unique spike-specific TCRs reportedly recognized epitopes outside regions mutated in the B.1.351 and B.1.1.7 variants. No day 14 peak-response samples were available, so repertoires were characterized only after the peak T cell response. CD4 TCRs associated with the vaccine covered the entire spike protein, and the dominant responses were in regions 160-218 and 743-854. The 56-69-year group was small, and its depth increase did not reach significance, likely because of low power.

The time point label for this specimen denotes: about 28 days (+/-7) after the second vaccine dose. Because spike-specific TCR depth and breadth did not differ between the two schedules, AZD1222 recipients who got a second dose at roughly 4 weeks were pooled with those who got a second dose at roughly 12 weeks. The vaccinee samples were drawn from two UK trials, COV001 and COV002, one of which was a single-blind randomized controlled phase 2/3 trial testing AZD1222 (ChAdOx1 nCoV-19) in healthy adults. Trial participant PBMC samples were collected at day 0 and day 28 after the second dose for TCRbeta chain sequencing. The CDR3 regions of human TCRbeta chains were analyzed by immunosequencing. Per the source publication's procedure: Repertoire TCRs were matched against a reference library of SARS-CoV-2-specific TCRs generated with the MIRA antigen-specificity platform. Breadth meant the fraction of unique TCRs that were SARS-CoV-2-associated, whereas depth meant the fraction of total T cells that were SARS-CoV-2-associated. Using the MIRA data, each spike-specific TCR was mapped to the spike region that the TCR reacts to and placed in a CD4 or CD8 class. Log10-transformed breadth and depth values were compared by one-way ANOVA with Sidak's multiple comparisons tests. The clones in this table, taken by TCRdb from immuneACCESS, are in-frame only. Not every clone is retained; where verified, under half of the shortfall comes from an unresolved V gene, and the cause of the rest is unknown. V and J calls and clone size are copied from that table; D and trimming were computed from the DNA. In all, the sample holds approximately 170,000 clones, and almost 90% of those were seen once. The ten most abundant clones make up roughly 11% of the sample.

The receptor's source is an adult who received the AZD1222 COVID-19 vaccine. The V and J genes are TRBV12-3 or TRBV12-4 and TRBJ2-3; TRBD2 agrees with 7 junctional bases. Sequences were derived from peripheral blood, sampled 28 days after the second AZD1222 dose. The base sequence is TGTGCCAGCAGCGGCGGGGGAAATACGCAGTATTTT. This yields the protein CASSGGGNTQYF.